What follows is one TCR beta chain and its context. Its antigen is not identified. The sample belongs to a study of T cells in localized non-small cell lung cancer. Overall study findings and caveats: Heterogeneity is still possible, as just one tumor region was sequenced. Adjacent lung was found to contain a median approximately 60 of the top 100 tumor clones.

Profiled with immunoSEQ multiplex PCR; TCRdb holds only in-frame clones, not every one. The table has tens of thousands of clones, roughly 85% seen once. Trimming cost V 7 bases and J 3 bases; bases outside gene matches: 5. Germline V gene lookup returns CDR1 SNHLY and CDR2 FYNNEI. CDR3 size: 13 residues. The specimen comprised peripheral blood, sampled before any cancer treatment. This sequence was found in a woman aged 35-75 years with stage I lung adenocarcinoma. The J gene is TRBJ1-1, the V gene TRBV2; 7 bases are a match to TRBD1. This CDR3 reads CASILDRDTEAFF. CDR3 nucleotides: TGTGCCAGCATCTTAGACAGGGACACTGAAGCTTTCTTT. Together with reference TRBV2 and TRBJ1-1, the CDR3 gives the full variable domain: EPEVTQTPSHQVTQMGQEVILRCVPISNHLYFYWYRQILGQKVEFLVSFYNNEISEKSEIFDDQFSVERPDGSNFTLKIRSTKLEDSAMYFCASILDRDTEAFFGQGTRLTVV.